This entry lists 13 T cell receptor beta chains sequenced from one sample in a study of cytomegalovirus exposure and HLA in healthy donors. The PCR made use of 60 Vbeta and 13 Jbeta primers. Using immunoSEQ multiplex PCR, the repertoire was profiled, and TCRdb retains in-frame clones only, with some absent. Of about 120,000 clones in the sample, roughly 80% were seen once. The specimen was PBMCs. The receptor set was obtained from a young man in good health and CMV-seropositive.

The V call is TRBV10-3, the J call TRBJ1-3; D is unresolved. This CDR3 contains 14 residues. V shed 10 bases and J shed 2 bases, with 15 bases lying between them. Germline values: CDR1 ENHRY, CDR2 SYGVKD. This chain's CDR3 is CATRFAAAGNTIYF. In DNA, the CDR3 is TGTGCCACGCGCTTCGCGGCGGCTGGAAACACCATATATTTT.

This chain joins TRBV13 and TRBJ2-3; 7 positions match TRBD2. In germline, CDR1 is PRHDT, CDR2 FYEKMQ (reference sequence). V shed 5 bases and J 2 bases; nucleotides not matched to a gene: 13. The CDR3 sequence is 17 residues long. CDR3: CASSEEAGDQITDTQYF. CDR3 in DNA: TGTGCCAGCAGCGAGGAGGCGGGGGACCAAATCACAGATACGCAGTATTTT.

The V and J genes are TRBV5-6 and TRBJ2-7; no firm D call. The germline CDR1 and CDR2 sequences are SGHDT and YYEEEE. Trimming removed 5 bases from V and 1 base from J, with 19 bases in between. The CDR3 spans 16 residues. The CDR3: CASSLTARDTSYEQYF. The DNA of the CDR3 is TGTGCCAGCAGTCTTACCGCTCGAGATACTTCCTACGAGCAGTACTTC.

CDR3 amino acids: CASSVGLAGAKNIQYF. DNA of the CDR3: TGTGCCAGCAGCGTGGGACTAGCGGGAGCCAAAAACATTCAGTACTTC. The rearrangement uses TRBV9 and TRBJ2-4, with 12 nucleotides matching TRBD2. Trimming cost V 2 bases and J 0 bases; bases outside gene matches: 0. Germline values: CDR1 SGDLS, CDR2 YYNGEE. The CDR3 has 16 residues.

The chain carries TRBV5-1 and TRBJ2-7; D is perhaps TRBD1 (6 bases). Trimming removed 3 bases from V and 2 bases from J, with 18 bases in between. The CDR3 length is 16 residues. In germline, CDR1 is SGHRS, CDR2 YFSETQ. CDR3 nucleotides: TGCGCCAGCAGCTCCCGGGACACCTTAAATGCCTACGAGCAGTACTTC. This gives the protein CASSSRDTLNAYEQYF.

V usage is TRBV7-2 and J usage is TRBJ1-5; D remains ambiguous. The V end lost 3 bases, the J end lost 0 bases, and 3 bases lay between the germline ends. Looked up from germline, CDR1 is SGHTA and CDR2 is FQGNSA. The CDR3 totals 13 residues. CDR3 protein: CASSFRSNQPQHF. CDR3 bases: TGTGCCAGCAGCTTCCGTAGCAATCAGCCCCAGCATTTT.

This chain joins TRBV7-2 and TRBJ2-7, with 9 nucleotides matching TRBD1. Germline CDR1 reads SGHTA; CDR2 reads FQGNSA. V shed 5 bases, J shed 1 base, and the junction held 6 bases outside the gene matches. The CDR3 has 15 amino acids. The CDR3 sequence is CASSRTGGASYEQYF. The CDR3 coding sequence is TGTGCCAGCAGCCGCACAGGGGGCGCATCCTACGAGCAGTACTTC.

This clone was seen more than once but under ten times. The chain links TRBV6-1 to TRBJ1-1; 9 nucleotides align to TRBD1. V was pared by 5 bases and J by 4 bases, with 8 bases of the junction left unmatched. The CDR3 consists of 15 residues. From germline, CDR1 is MNHNS and CDR2 SASEGT. DNA of the CDR3: TGTGCCAGCAGTATACGGGACAGGGACATCACTGAAGCTTTCTTT. Encoded protein: CASSIRDRDITEAFF.

The chain has TRBV5-8 and TRBJ2-4; 12 nucleotides align to TRBD2. V trimming: 0 bases; J trimming: 0 bases; junction bases outside the gene matches: 7. There are 19 residues in the CDR3. Per germline, CDR1 SGHTS and CDR2 YDEGEE. This chain's CDR3 is CASSLETSGGTIAKNIQYF. The CDR3 bases are TGTGCCAGCAGCTTGGAGACTAGCGGGGGCACTATAGCCAAAAACATTCAGTACTTC.

This chain joins TRBV30 and TRBJ1-1; TRBD1 might be the D (6 bases). The V end was cut by 2 bases, the J end by 7 bases, with 20 bases between. CDR1 is GTSNPN, CDR2 SVGIG, per germline (reference sequence). The CDR3 sequence is 15 residues long. The CDR3 sequence: CAWSPPGGADGEAFF. The CDR3 nucleotides read TGTGCCTGGAGTCCCCCTGGGGGGGCGGACGGTGAAGCTTTCTTT.

The J gene is TRBJ1-2, the V gene TRBV29-1, with D tentatively TRBD1 (5 bases). The CDR3 runs to 14 residues. V was trimmed by 7 bases and J by 2 bases, leaving 17 bases between them. From germline, CDR1 is SQVTM and CDR2 ANQGSEA. The DNA for the CDR3 is TGCAGCGAACTATCAGGGTTTGGGAACTATGGCTACACCTTC. It encodes CSELSGFGNYGYTF.

In this sample, this clone turned up a few times. The CDR3 nucleotides are TGTGCCAGCAGATATGGGACTAGCGGGAGTAACAATGAGCAGTTCTTC. The encoded protein is CASRYGTSGSNNEQFF. The chain employs TRBV2 and TRBJ2-1; 14 nucleotides line up with TRBD2. The CDR3 sequence is 16 residues long. After removal of 6 bases from V and 5 bases from J, the junction contained 6 bases not matched to a gene. CDR1 and CDR2 from the germline V gene are SNHLY and FYNNEI.

The CDR3 bases are TGTGCCTGGAGTGTGGGCCTAGCGGGGGGCGTGGAGACCCAGTACTTC. Protein product: CAWSVGLAGGVETQYF. The chain joins TRBV30 to TRBJ2-5; the match to TRBD2 covers 11 bases. CDR1 and CDR2 (germline): GTSNPN, SVGIG (reference sequence). Trimming at V came to 0 bases and at J to 5 bases, leaving 8 bases not matched to a gene. CDR3 length: 16 residues.